This TCR beta chain is drawn from a study of shared T cell receptors in the human thymus. The assay was immunoSEQ multiplex PCR, and TCRdb's table has in-frame clones only and misses some. The data hold 500,000 to 850,000 clones, with 87% observed a single time. Trimming stripped 1 base from V and 5 bases from J, with 5 bases between. The germline V gene has CDR1 MGHRA and CDR2 YSYEKL. The CDR3 is 12 residues long. Another study also made use of these data, one on human thymus T cells.

This TCR derives from a boy less than two years old with a congenital heart defect. The specimen was thymocytes. This chain connects TRBV4-1 to TRBJ2-5, with a tentative D call TRBD1 (5 bases). CDR3 in amino acids: CASSQAGETQYF. The CDR3, as DNA: TGCGCCAGCAGCCAAGCAGGGGAGACCCAGTACTTC.